These 25 T cell receptor beta chains were all obtained from the same sample, sequenced in a study of OX40 agonist ivuxolimab in advanced cancers. Library creation used the immunoSEQ multiplex PCR assay. In its TCRdb copy, this immuneACCESS table keeps in-frame sequences only and misses some clones. Where compared with another copy, unresolved V genes explain less than half of these, and the others have no known cause. The sample table contains tens of thousands of clones; only one count was recorded for approximately 83% of them. Of the sample, 3% to 3.5% falls within the top ten clones. Sequencing was performed on CD4+ or CD8+ T cells sorted from blood, taken in a trial of the OX40 agonist ivuxolimab. Source of these receptors: an adult with an advanced solid tumor such as melanoma, head and neck, liver or kidney cancer.

This clone was counted only a few times. The J gene is TRBJ1-2, the V gene TRBV6-1; 11 bases line up with TRBD1. The CDR3 totals 14 residues. Germline V CDR1 and CDR2: MNHNS, SASEGT. J was trimmed by 5 bases and V by 4 bases; bases with no gene match: 3. The CDR3 sequence is CASSVGQGGYGYTF. DNA for the CDR3: TGTGCCAGCAGTGTGGGACAGGGGGGGTATGGCTACACCTTC.

The chain links TRBV30 to TRBJ2-2; TRBD2 agrees at 8 bases. J gave up 4 bases and V 3 bases, and 4 bases lay outside the gene matches. This CDR3 spans 14 amino acids. Germline V gene sequence: CDR1 GTSNPN, CDR2 SVGIG (reference sequence). The CDR3 DNA reads as TGTGCCTGGAGAAGACTAGCGATCACCGGGGAGCTGTTTTTT. This translates into CAWRRLAITGELFF.

The chain links TRBV6-1 to TRBJ1-5; D not resolved. Trimming took off 3 bases at V and 2 bases at J, with 14 bases between the two ends. The CDR3 is 16 residues long. Germline CDR1 reads MNHNS; CDR2 reads SASEGT. CDR3 DNA: TGTGCCAGCAGTGATCCAAGATTTGGGGGCAATCAGCCCCAGCATTTT. This gives the protein CASSDPRFGGNQPQHF.

This chain uses TRBV5-5 with TRBJ1-1; D perhaps matches TRBD1 (6 bases). The V gene's germline CDR1 is SGHKS and CDR2 YYEKEE (reference sequence). The CDR3 loop spans 15 amino acids. The V end lost 2 bases, the J end lost 1 base, and 12 bases lay between the germline ends. The CDR3 sequence: CASSFDRRENTEAFF. CDR3 bases: TGTGCCAGCAGCTTCGACAGGCGAGAGAACACTGAAGCTTTCTTT.

V and J are TRBV2 and TRBJ2-5; D may match TRBD1 or TRBD2 (5 bases each). The CDR3 has 12 residues. V lost 5 bases, J lost 7 bases, and 11 bases lay in between. Germline V CDR1 and CDR2: SNHLY, FYNNEI. CDR3 bases: TGTGCCAGCAGTACAGGACTGGGGACCCAGTACTTC. The encoded protein is CASSTGLGTQYF.

J is TRBJ1-5 and V is TRBV7-2, with TRBD1 matching over 10 bases. CDR1 is SGHTA and CDR2 is FQGNSA in the germline V gene. Losses at the gene ends were 4 bases for V and 1 base for J; bases not matched to a gene: 10. The CDR3 is made up of 18 amino acids. In nucleotides, the CDR3 is TGTGCCAGCAGCTCAACCTTGCGGGACAGGGGAAGCAATCAGCCCCAGCATTTT. Translated: CASSSTLRDRGSNQPQHF.

This clone appeared once. This chain links TRBV6-1 with TRBJ2-7; 8 positions agree with TRBD2. Germline V CDR1 and CDR2: MNHNS, SASEGT. The V segment lost 6 bases and the J segment 3 bases; nucleotides outside the gene matches: 7. The length of the CDR3 is 14 residues. Here the CDR3 DNA reads TGTGCCAGCAGAGCAGCGGGAGCGGACTACGAGCAGTACTTC. Translating it yields CASRAAGADYEQYF.

This clone came up once. This chain uses TRBV7-3 with TRBJ2-6; D gene unclear. Germline V CDR1 and CDR2: SGHTA, FQGTGA. CDR3 length: 15 residues. With 2 bases removed from V and 0 bases from J, the gap between germline ends came to 5 bases. CDR3 DNA: TGTGCCAGCAGCTTATACAGCTCTGGGGCCAACGTCCTGACTTTC. Residues: CASSLYSSGANVLTF.

The chain couples TRBV11-2 to TRBJ2-1; no definite D call. The CDR3 is 14 residues long. Germline-derived CDR1 and CDR2 are SGHAT and FQNNGV. The V gene lost 0 bases and the J gene lost 0 bases, with 3 bases spanning the gap. The chain's CDR3 is CASSLETSYNEQFF. Written as DNA, the CDR3 is TGTGCCAGCAGCTTAGAAACCTCCTACAATGAGCAGTTCTTC.

The rearrangement joins TRBV6-5 to TRBJ2-3; D is possibly TRBD2 (6 bases). The germline V gene has CDR1 MNHEY and CDR2 SVGAGI. The V and J ends lost 7 bases and 0 bases respectively, with 8 bases between them. The CDR3 extends over 13 amino acids. CDR3 in DNA: TGTGCCAGCATGCGGGGCAGCACAGATACGCAGTATTTT. Translating gives CASMRGSTDTQYF.

The chain recombines TRBV11-2 with TRBJ2-7; TRBD1 matches 7 bases. Germline CDR1 and CDR2: SGHAT and FQNNGV. This CDR3 has 15 amino acids. With 2 bases clipped from V and 5 bases from J, the junction kept 9 bases outside the gene matches. The CDR3 DNA reads TGTGCCAGCAGCTTATTCGGGACAGCCGGAAACGAGCAGTACTTC. Translation: CASSLFGTAGNEQYF.

The V gene is TRBV15, the J gene TRBJ2-5; D may be TRBD1 (5 bases). V shed 0 bases and J shed 1 base, with 9 bases lying between them. This CDR3 has 15 amino acids. The germline V gene has CDR1 LNHNV and CDR2 YYDKDF (reference sequence). The CDR3 bases are TGTGCCACCAGCAGAGATCAGGGTCCCCAAGAGACCCAGTACTTC. Residues: CATSRDQGPQETQYF.

The rearrangement joins TRBV7-9 to TRBJ2-3; D is unresolved. The germline V gene has CDR1 SEHNR and CDR2 FQNEAQ (reference sequence). V lost 4 bases and J 0 bases, leaving 5 bases between the germline ends. CDR3 length: 13 residues. The CDR3 DNA is TGTGCCAGCAGCTCTCATAGCACAGATACGCAGTATTTT. It translates to CASSSHSTDTQYF. Combining the CDR3 with reference TRBV7-9 and TRBJ2-3 gives the whole variable domain DTGVSQNPRHKITKRGQNVTFRCDPISEHNRLYWYRQTLGQGPEFLTYFQNEAQLEKSRLLSDRFSAERPKGSFSTLEIQRTEQGDSAMYLCASSSHSTDTQYFGPGTRLTVL.

V usage is TRBV2 and J usage is TRBJ1-3, with D perhaps TRBD1 (6 bases). V shed 3 bases and J shed 1 base, with 13 bases lying between them. The CDR3 is 16 residues long. The germline V gene has CDR1 SNHLY and CDR2 FYNNEI. The CDR3 is CASSDRQVFSGNTIYF. The CDR3 bases are TGTGCCAGCAGTGACAGACAGGTCTTTTCTGGAAACACCATATATTTT.

The gene calls are TRBV11-3 and TRBJ2-2; D is uncertain. CDR1 is SGHNT, CDR2 YENEEA, per germline. This CDR3 is 13 amino acids long. Trimming took 6 bases from V and 4 from J, leaving 9 bases between them. CDR3 DNA: TGTGCCAGCAGTGGCAGGAGCACCGGGGAGCTGTTTTTT. This sequence encodes CASSGRSTGELFF.

This chain connects TRBV2 to TRBJ2-1, with a possible D match to TRBD2 (6 bases). The germline V gene encodes CDR1 SNHLY and CDR2 FYNNEI. Trimming shortened V by 7 bases and J by 2 bases, and 12 bases separated the two germline ends. The length of the CDR3 is 14 residues. The CDR3 is CASIGGVPYNEQFF. The CDR3 bases are TGTGCCAGCATAGGAGGGGTTCCCTACAATGAGCAGTTCTTC.

This clone was seen a single time. The chain uses TRBV5-1 and TRBJ2-7, with D perhaps TRBD1 (7 bases). The CDR3 runs 12 residues. V was clipped by 4 bases and J by 6 bases, with 11 bases between them. From germline, CDR1 is SGHRS and CDR2 YFSETQ. The CDR3 is CASSSQGGEQYF. The CDR3 DNA reads as TGCGCCAGCAGCAGTCAGGGGGGCGAGCAGTACTTC.

The gene calls are TRBV2 and TRBJ2-7, with 13 nucleotides matching TRBD2. Germline V lookup: CDR1 SNHLY, CDR2 FYNNEI. This CDR3 has 15 residues. V lost 6 bases to trimming and J lost 4 bases; unmatched junction nucleotides: 6. Here the CDR3 DNA reads TGTGCCAGCAGCGGAAGGACTAGCGGGAGTTACGAGCAGTACTTC. Translation: CASSGRTSGSYEQYF.

This chain connects TRBV5-4 to TRBJ2-1; 11 bases match TRBD2. V was clipped by 3 bases and J by 3 bases; unmatched bases: 5. This CDR3 spans 16 amino acids. Germline V lookup: CDR1 SGHNT, CDR2 YYREEE (reference sequence). CDR3 DNA sequence: TGTGCCAGCAGCTACAATAGCGGGAGGGGCTACAATGAGCAGTTCTTC. It specifies CASSYNSGRGYNEQFF.

The V call is TRBV5-4, the J call TRBJ1-5; D is perhaps TRBD1 (5 bases). The CDR3 contains 14 residues. Germline assignment: CDR1 SGHNT and CDR2 YYREEE (reference sequence). Trimming took 4 bases from V and 4 from J, leaving 12 bases between them. CDR3 in amino acids: CASSAGLANQPQHF. For the CDR3, the DNA is TGTGCCAGCAGCGCAGGGTTGGCAAATCAGCCCCAGCATTTT.

This clone was counted between two and nine times. This chain joins TRBV6-5 and TRBJ2-7; 9 positions agree with TRBD2. Losses at the gene ends were 5 bases for V and 4 bases for J; bases not matched to a gene: 3. This CDR3 has 13 residues. The V gene's germline CDR1 is MNHEY and CDR2 SVGAGI. The CDR3 bases are TGTGCCAGCAGTGCGACTAGCGGTTACGAGCAGTACTTC. Protein product: CASSATSGYEQYF.

The rearrangement uses TRBV7-3 and TRBJ1-5; 8 bases map to TRBD1. Trimming at V came to 2 bases and at J to 8 bases, leaving 2 bases not matched to a gene. Germline CDR1 reads SGHTA; CDR2 reads FQGTGA. This CDR3 has 13 residues. CDR3 coding DNA: TGTGCCAGCAGCTTAGACAGGGGTAAGCCCCAGCATTTT. It specifies CASSLDRGKPQHF.

This clone was seen a few times. Written as DNA, the CDR3 is TGTGCCAGCAGTGTAGGCTGGGACATAAGGGGGGACGAGCAGTTCTTC. Its translation is CASSVGWDIRGDEQFF. This sequence joins TRBV6-1 and TRBJ2-1; D assignment may be TRBD1 or TRBD2 (6 bases each). There are 16 residues in the CDR3. The V end was cut by 4 bases, the J end by 10 bases, with 23 bases between. Germline V gene lookup returns CDR1 MNHNS and CDR2 SASEGT.

This chain links TRBV7-6 with TRBJ1-1; 7 nucleotides match TRBD1. J gave up 1 base and V 6 bases, and 8 bases lay outside the gene matches. Germline V gives CDR1 SGHVS, CDR2 FNYEAQ. The CDR3 runs 15 residues. CDR3 sequence: CASSSRTGWNTEAFF. DNA for the CDR3: TGTGCCAGCAGTTCCCGGACAGGCTGGAACACTGAAGCTTTCTTT.

V and J are TRBV6-6 and TRBJ1-1, with 8 bases identical to TRBD1. Germline V gene sequence: CDR1 MNHNY, CDR2 SVGAGI (reference sequence). V shed 7 bases, J shed 3 bases, and the junction held 4 bases outside the gene matches. This CDR3 is built from 13 residues. The chain's CDR3 is CASTRTGYTEAFF. CDR3 in DNA: TGTGCCAGCACCCGGACAGGGTACACTGAAGCTTTCTTT.